The entry below describes one T cell receptor (beta chain). Its specificity is not known. Preparation of the TCRbeta library involved a method that used unique molecular identifiers. TCRdb ran MiXCR on the PCR reads and lists one entry per CDR3 protein. The profile shows about 400,000 distinct CDR3 sequences, 15% to 20% of them singletons. This sample is drawn from a study of T-cell reconstitution after alpha-beta-depleted transplantation in children. Findings and caveats of the study: TCRbeta diversity was high at day 60 in some patients (a result of surviving recipient T cells and thymic progenitors).

Trimming removed 4 bases at V and 0 bases at J, with 11 bases between. This CDR3 spans 15 amino acids. Germline CDR1 is SGHDT and CDR2 is YYEEEE. The rearrangement links TRBV5-6 to TRBJ2-1; D is unclear. The sample here was PBMCs, mostly from graft donor cells, taken 360 days after TCRalphabeta/CD19-depleted stem cell transplant. The TCR sequence derives from a boy less than two years old who had a stem cell transplant for Wiskott-Aldrich syndrome, so the T cells may come from the graft donor. The CDR3 sequence: CASSPMVNSYNEQFF. The CDR3 DNA is TGTGCCAGCAGCCCGATGGTGAACTCCTACAATGAGCAGTTCTTC.